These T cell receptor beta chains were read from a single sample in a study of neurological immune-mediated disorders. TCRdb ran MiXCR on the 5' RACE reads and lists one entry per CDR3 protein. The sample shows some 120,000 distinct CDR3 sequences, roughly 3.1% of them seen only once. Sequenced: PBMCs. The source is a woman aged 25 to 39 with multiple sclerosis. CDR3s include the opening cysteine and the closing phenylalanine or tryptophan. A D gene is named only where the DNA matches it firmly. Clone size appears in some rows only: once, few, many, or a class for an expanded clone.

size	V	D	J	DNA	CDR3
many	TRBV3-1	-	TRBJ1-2	TGTGCCAGCAGCCAAGATCTTTGGGGCGGCTATGGCTACACCTTC	CASSQDLWGGYGYTF
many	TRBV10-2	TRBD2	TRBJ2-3	TGCGCCAGCAGTGGAAGACTAGCGGGAGTTGTAGATACGCAGTATTTT	CASSGRLAGVVDTQYF
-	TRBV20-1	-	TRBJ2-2	TGCAGTGCTAGATCCGACAGAGCGAACACCGGGGAGCTGTTTTTT	CSARSDRANTGELFF
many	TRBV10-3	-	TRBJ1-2	TGTGCCATCAGTGAGTCGACGGGTGCCTACACCTTC	CAISESTGAYTF
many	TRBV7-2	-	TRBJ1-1	TGTGCCAGCAGCTTAGTACCAGGGATGAACACTGAAGCTTTCTTT	CASSLVPGMNTEAFF
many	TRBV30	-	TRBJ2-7	TGTGCCTGGAGTGTAAGTTACGAGCAGTACTTC	CAWSVSYEQYF
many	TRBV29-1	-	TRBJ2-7	TGCAGCGTTGAAAACACGGAAACAACCTACGAGCAGTACTTC	CSVENTETTYEQYF
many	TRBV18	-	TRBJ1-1	TGTGCCAGCTCACCCGCAATGAACACTGAAGCTTTCTTT	CASSPAMNTEAFF
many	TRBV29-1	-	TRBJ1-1	TGCAGCGTCCAAAGTACTGAAGCTTTCTTT	CSVQSTEAFF
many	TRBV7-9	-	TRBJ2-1	TGTGCCAGCAGCTCCGGAATTTATGAGCAGTTCTTC	CASSSGIYEQFF
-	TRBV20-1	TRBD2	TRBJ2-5	TGCAGTGCAACCGGGACTAGCCAAGAGACCCAGTACTTC	CSATGTSQETQYF
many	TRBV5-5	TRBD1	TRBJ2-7	TGTGCCAGCAGGTCCGGGACAGGGAACGAGCAGTACTTC	CASRSGTGNEQYF
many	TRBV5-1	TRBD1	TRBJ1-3	TGCGCCAGCAGCTTGGCCCCAACAGGGGCCAGCGCTGGAAACACCATATATTTT	CASSLAPTGASAGNTIYF
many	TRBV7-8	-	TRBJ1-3	TGTGCCAGCAGCCCCGGGGACACCCCCTTCGGCACCATATATTTT	CASSPGDTPFGTIYF
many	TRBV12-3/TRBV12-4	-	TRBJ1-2	TGTGCCAGCAGTCCCCCTAGGGGGGGCTATGGCTACACCTTC	CASSPPRGGYGYTF
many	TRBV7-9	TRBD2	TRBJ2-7	TGTGCCAGCAGCTTAGCGCGAGCGGGAGTCCCCTCTTACGAGCAGTACTTC	CASSLARAGVPSYEQYF
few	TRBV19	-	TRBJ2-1	TGTGCCAATAGTGACTACAATGAGCAGTTCTTC	CANSDYNEQFF
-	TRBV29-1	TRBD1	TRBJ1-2	TGCAGCGTTGTCGGGACAGAAAGCTATGGCTACACCTTC	CSVVGTESYGYTF
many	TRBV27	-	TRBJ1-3	TGTGCCAGCAGTCTCCGGGCACTCGGAAACACCATATATTTT	CASSLRALGNTIYF
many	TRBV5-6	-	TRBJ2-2	TGTGCCAGCAGCGGTATTGGTGCAGGGACCGGGGAGCTGTTTTTT	CASSGIGAGTGELFF
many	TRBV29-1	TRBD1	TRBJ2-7	TGCAGCGCAACAGGGGGTTCCTCCTACGAGCAGTACTTC	CSATGGSSYEQYF
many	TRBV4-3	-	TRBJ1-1	TGCGCCAGCAGCCAGGAACGTACCGACACTGAAGCTTTCTTT	CASSQERTDTEAFF
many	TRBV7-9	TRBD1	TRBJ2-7	TGTGCCAGCAGCAACCGGGACAGGGTTTGGGAGCAGTACTTC	CASSNRDRVWEQYF
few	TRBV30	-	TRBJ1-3	TGTGCCTGGAAGGATATTCTCGGGGACGGAAACACCATATATTTT	CAWKDILGDGNTIYF
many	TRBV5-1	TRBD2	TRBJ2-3	TGCGCCAGCAGTCCACTAGCGGGAGGGCCCGGAGGTGATACGCAGTATTTT	CASSPLAGGPGGDTQYF
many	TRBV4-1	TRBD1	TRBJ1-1	TGCGCCAGCAGCCCTTTAACAGGGGTCGCTGAAGCTTTCTTT	CASSPLTGVAEAFF
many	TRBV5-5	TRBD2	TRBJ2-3	TGTGCCACTTCCAACCAACTAGCGGGATCTAGCACAGATACGCAGTATTTT	CATSNQLAGSSTDTQYF
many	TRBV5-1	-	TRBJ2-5	TGCGCCAGCAGCTTGGCCACAGTCCAAGAGACCCAGTACTTC	CASSLATVQETQYF
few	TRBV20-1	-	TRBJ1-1	TGCAGTGCTAGTCGGGATTGGAACACTGAAGCTTTCTTT	CSASRDWNTEAFF
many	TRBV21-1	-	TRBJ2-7	TGTGCCAGCAGCGGTGGCAGGGCGAGGTCCTACGAGCAGTACTTC	CASSGGRARSYEQYF
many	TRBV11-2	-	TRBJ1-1	TGTGCCAGCAGACCCCACAGTGGCTCTGAAGCTTTCTTT	CASRPHSGSEAFF
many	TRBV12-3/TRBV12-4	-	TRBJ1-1	TGTGCCAGCAGCAGGGAGACTGAAGCTTTCTTT	CASSRETEAFF
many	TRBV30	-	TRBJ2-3	TGTGCCTGGAGCCGCGTGGGCGCAGATACGCAGTATTTT	CAWSRVGADTQYF
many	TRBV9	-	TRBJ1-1	TGTGCCAGCAGCGACGGCAGGACTGAAGCTTTCTTT	CASSDGRTEAFF
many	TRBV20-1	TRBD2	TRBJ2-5	TGCAGCCCCTCTGCTAGCGGGGGCCAAGAGACCCAGTACTTC	CSPSASGGQETQYF
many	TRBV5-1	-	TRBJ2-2	TGCGCCAGCAGTCCTACCTCGGGTCCGGGAAACACCGGGGAGCTGTTTTTT	CASSPTSGPGNTGELFF
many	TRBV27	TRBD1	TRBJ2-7	TGTGCCGTGCAGGGACAGGGCTCCTACGAGCAGTACTTC	CAVQGQGSYEQYF
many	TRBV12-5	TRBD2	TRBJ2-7	TGTGCTAGTGGTTTGAGCCCGGGGGGGCCCTCCTACGAGCAGTACTTC	CASGLSPGGPSYEQYF